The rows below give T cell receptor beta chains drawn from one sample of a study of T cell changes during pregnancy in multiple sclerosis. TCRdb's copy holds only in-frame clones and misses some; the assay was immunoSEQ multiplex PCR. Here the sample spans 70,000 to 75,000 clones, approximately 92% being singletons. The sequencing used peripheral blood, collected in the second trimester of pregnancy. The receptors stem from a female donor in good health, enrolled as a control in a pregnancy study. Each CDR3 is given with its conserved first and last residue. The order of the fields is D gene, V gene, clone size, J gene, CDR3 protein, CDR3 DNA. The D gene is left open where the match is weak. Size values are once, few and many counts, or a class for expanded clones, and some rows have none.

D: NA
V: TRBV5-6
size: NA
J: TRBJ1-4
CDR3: CASSPWGTQYEKLFF
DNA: TGTGCCAGCAGCCCGTGGGGGACACAGTATGAAAAACTGTTTTTT

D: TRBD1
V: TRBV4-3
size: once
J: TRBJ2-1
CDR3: CASSQDGTGFGYNEQFF
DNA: TGCGCCAGCAGCCAAGATGGGACAGGGTTCGGATACAATGAGCAGTTCTTC

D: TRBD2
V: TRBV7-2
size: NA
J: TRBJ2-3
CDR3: CASSRSGGAIDTQYF
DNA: TGTGCCAGCAGCAGATCCGGGGGGGCGATAGATACGCAGTATTTT

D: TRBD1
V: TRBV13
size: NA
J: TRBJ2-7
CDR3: CASSLEDRTGFHEQYF
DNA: TGTGCCAGCAGCTTAGAGGACCGGACAGGGTTCCACGAGCAGTACTTC

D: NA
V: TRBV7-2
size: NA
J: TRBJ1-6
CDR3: CASSSTSRQILNSPLHF
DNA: TGTGCCAGCAGCTCAACCTCTCGACAGATTTTGAATTCACCCCTCCACTTT

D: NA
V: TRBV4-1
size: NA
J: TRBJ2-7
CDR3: CASSQATQGSYEQYF
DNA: TGCGCCAGCAGCCAAGCGACCCAGGGTTCCTACGAGCAGTACTTC

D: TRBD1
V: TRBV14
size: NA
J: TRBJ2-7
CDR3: CASSRLGQVAYEQYF
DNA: TGTGCCAGCAGCCGTCTGGGACAGGTAGCCTACGAGCAGTACTTC

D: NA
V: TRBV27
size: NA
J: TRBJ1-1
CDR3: CASSLFQALGNTEAFF
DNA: TGTGCCAGCAGTTTATTCCAGGCCCTGGGGAACACTGAAGCTTTCTTT

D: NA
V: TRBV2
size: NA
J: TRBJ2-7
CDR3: CASSAYRLYEQYF
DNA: TGTGCCAGCAGTGCTTACAGGCTCTACGAGCAGTACTTC

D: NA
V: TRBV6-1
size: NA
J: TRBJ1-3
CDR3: CASSDLGGIGNTIYF
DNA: TGTGCCAGCAGTGATCTTGGCGGAATTGGAAACACCATATATTTT

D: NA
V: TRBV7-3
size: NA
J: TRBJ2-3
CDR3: CASSLTGGQGDTQYF
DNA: TGTGCCAGCAGCTTAACGGGCGGTCAGGGAGATACGCAGTATTTT

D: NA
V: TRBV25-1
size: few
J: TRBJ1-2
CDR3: CASSEVRGNYGYTF
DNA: TGTGCCAGCAGTGAAGTTCGAGGCAACTATGGCTACACCTTC

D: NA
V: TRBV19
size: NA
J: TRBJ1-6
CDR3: CASSIGSISPLHF
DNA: TGTGCCAGTAGTATCGGTAGTATTTCACCCCTCCACTTT

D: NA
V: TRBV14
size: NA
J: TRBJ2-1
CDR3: CASSHPPTWTARYGEQFF
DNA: TGTGCCAGCAGCCACCCCCCCACCTGGACAGCGCGTTACGGTGAGCAGTTCTTC

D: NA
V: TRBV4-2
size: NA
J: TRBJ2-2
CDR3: CASSPSNTGELFF
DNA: TGTGCCAGCAGCCCCTCTAACACCGGGGAGCTGTTTTTT

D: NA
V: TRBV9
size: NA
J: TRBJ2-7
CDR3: CASSSFPYDEQYF
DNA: TGTGCCAGCAGCAGCTTTCCTTACGACGAGCAGTACTTC

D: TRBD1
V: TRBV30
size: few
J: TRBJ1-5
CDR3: CAWAGQGGQPQHF
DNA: TGTGCCTGGGCTGGACAGGGAGGTCAGCCCCAGCATTTT

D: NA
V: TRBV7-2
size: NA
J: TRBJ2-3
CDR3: CASSLAGTSTDTQYF
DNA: TGTGCCAGCAGCTTGGCAGGGACTAGCACAGATACGCAGTATTTT

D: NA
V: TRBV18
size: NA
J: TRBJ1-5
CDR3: CASSPQEADLPQHF
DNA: TGTGCCAGCTCTCCTCAAGAGGCGGACTTGCCCCAGCATTTT

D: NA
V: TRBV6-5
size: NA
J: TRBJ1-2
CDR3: CASSYRLSTERYTF
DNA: TGTGCCAGCAGTTACCGACTCTCGACAGAGAGGTACACCTTC

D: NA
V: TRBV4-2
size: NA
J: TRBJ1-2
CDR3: CASSQDILTGVSAGYTF
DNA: TGTGCCAGCAGCCAAGATATCCTGACAGGTGTGAGTGCTGGCTACACCTTC

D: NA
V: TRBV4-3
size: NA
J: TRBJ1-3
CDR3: CASSQGARDGNTIYF
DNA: TGCGCCAGCAGCCAAGGCGCTCGGGATGGAAACACCATATATTTT

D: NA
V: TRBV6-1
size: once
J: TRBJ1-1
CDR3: CASCTVVTEAFF
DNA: TGTGCCAGCTGCACGGTTGTCACTGAAGCTTTCTTT

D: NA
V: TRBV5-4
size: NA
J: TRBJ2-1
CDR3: CASSLLYNEQFF
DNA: TGTGCCAGCAGCTTGCTTTACAATGAGCAGTTCTTC

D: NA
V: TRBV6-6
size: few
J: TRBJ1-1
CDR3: CASSDGVNTEAFF
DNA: TGTGCCAGCAGTGACGGGGTTAACACTGAAGCTTTCTTT

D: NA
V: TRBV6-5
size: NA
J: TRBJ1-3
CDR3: CASSYETGSGNTIYF
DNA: TGTGCCAGCAGTTATGAGACAGGCTCTGGAAACACCATATATTTT

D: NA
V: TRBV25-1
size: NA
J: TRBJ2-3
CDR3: CASAASKSTDTQYF
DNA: TGTGCCAGCGCCGCGTCAAAAAGCACAGATACGCAGTATTTT

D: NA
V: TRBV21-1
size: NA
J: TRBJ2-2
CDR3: CASSPRGPGTGELFF
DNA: TGTGCCAGCAGCCCGAGGGGGCCGGGCACCGGGGAGCTGTTTTTT

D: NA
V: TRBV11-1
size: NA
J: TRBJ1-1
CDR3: CASTPWEYPEAFF
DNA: TGTGCCAGCACCCCGTGGGAGTACCCTGAAGCTTTCTTT

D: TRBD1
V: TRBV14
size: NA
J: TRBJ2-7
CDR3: CASSPSPGQGAREQYF
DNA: TGTGCCAGCAGCCCTTCACCGGGACAGGGGGCGCGGGAGCAGTACTTC

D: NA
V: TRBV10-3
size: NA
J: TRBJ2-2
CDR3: CAISDGRTGELFF
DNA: TGTGCCATCAGTGATGGGAGGACCGGGGAGCTGTTTTTT

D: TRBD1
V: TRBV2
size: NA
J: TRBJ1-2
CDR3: CASSSGQAYGYTF
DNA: TGTGCCAGCAGTTCGGGACAGGCCTATGGCTACACCTTC

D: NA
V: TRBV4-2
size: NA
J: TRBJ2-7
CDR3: CASSPPRGAGYEQYF
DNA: TGTGCCAGCAGCCCCCCTAGGGGCGCGGGGTACGAGCAGTACTTC

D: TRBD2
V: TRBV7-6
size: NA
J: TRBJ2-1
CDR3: CASSSRTSKGNEQFF
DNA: TGTGCCAGCAGCTCCCGGACTAGTAAGGGCAATGAGCAGTTCTTC

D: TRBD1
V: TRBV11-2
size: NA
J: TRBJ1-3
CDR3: CASSYRLTGAGNTIYF
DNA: TGTGCCAGCAGCTATAGGTTGACAGGGGCTGGAAACACCATATATTTT

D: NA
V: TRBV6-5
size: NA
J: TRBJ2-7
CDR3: CASSPDYSSYEQYF
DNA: TGTGCCAGCAGTCCGGACTACTCCTCCTACGAGCAGTACTTC

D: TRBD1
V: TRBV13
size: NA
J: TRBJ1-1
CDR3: CASSAGQGGTEAFF
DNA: TGTGCCAGCAGCGCCGGACAGGGAGGCACTGAAGCTTTCTTT

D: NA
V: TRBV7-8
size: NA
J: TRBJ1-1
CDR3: CASRERTEAFF
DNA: TGTGCCAGCAGAGAGCGGACTGAAGCTTTCTTT

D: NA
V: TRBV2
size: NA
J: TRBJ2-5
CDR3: CARGREGRTAGTQYF
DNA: TGTGCCAGGGGACGAGAGGGCCGGACAGCCGGGACCCAGTACTTC

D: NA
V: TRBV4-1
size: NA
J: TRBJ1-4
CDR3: CASSLGGNEKLFF
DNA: TGCGCCAGCAGCCTTGGAGGGAATGAAAAACTGTTTTTT

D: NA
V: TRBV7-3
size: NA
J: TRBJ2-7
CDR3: CASSFGGPTYEQYF
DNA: TGTGCCAGCAGCTTTGGGGGCCCCACCTACGAGCAGTACTTC

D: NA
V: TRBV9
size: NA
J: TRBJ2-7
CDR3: CASSVAGKGVDEQYF
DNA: TGTGCCAGCAGCGTAGCAGGGAAAGGGGTTGACGAGCAGTACTTC

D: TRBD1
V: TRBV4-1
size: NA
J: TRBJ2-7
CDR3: CASSRRDRGQDEQYF
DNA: TGCGCCAGCAGCCGGAGGGACAGGGGGCAAGACGAGCAGTACTTC

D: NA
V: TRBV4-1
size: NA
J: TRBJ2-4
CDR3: CASSQGQPSKNIQYF
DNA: TGCGCCAGCAGCCAAGGACAGCCCAGCAAAAACATTCAGTACTTC

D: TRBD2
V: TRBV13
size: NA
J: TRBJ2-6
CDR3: CASSLYAGAGANVLTF
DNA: TGTGCCAGCAGCTTATATGCGGGGGCTGGGGCCAACGTCCTGACTTTC

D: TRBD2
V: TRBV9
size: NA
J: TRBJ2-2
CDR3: CASSPGGANTGELFF
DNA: TGTGCCAGCAGCCCCGGGGGGGCTAACACCGGGGAGCTGTTTTTT

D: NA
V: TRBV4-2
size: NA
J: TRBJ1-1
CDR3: CASSPRGTEAFF
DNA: TGTGCCAGCAGCCCCCGGGGTACTGAAGCTTTCTTT

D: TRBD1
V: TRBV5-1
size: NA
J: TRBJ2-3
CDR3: CASSLVGTGGSDTQYF
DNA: TGCGCCAGCAGCTTGGTAGGGACAGGGGGATCAGATACGCAGTATTTT

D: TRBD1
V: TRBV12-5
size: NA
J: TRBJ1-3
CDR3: CASGLPGQGENTIYF
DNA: TGTGCTAGTGGACTCCCGGGACAGGGTGAAAACACCATATATTTT

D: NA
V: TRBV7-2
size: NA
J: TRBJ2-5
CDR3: CASSLSQAPQTQYF
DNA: TGTGCCAGCAGCTTATCCCAAGCCCCCCAGACCCAGTACTTC

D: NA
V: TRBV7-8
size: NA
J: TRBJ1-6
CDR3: CASSLDLRSPLHF
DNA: TGTGCCAGCAGCTTAGATCTGCGTTCACCCCTCCACTTT

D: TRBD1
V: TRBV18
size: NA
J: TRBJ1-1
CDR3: CASVTGQMNTEAFF
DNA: TGTGCCAGCGTAACGGGACAGATGAACACTGAAGCTTTCTTT

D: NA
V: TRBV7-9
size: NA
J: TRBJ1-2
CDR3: CASSFQGEDPFNYGYTF
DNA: TGTGCCAGCAGCTTCCAGGGTGAAGACCCATTTAACTATGGCTACACCTTC

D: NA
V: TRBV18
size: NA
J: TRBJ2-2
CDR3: CASSQGQTNTGELFF
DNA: TGTGCCAGCTCCCAAGGACAGACGAACACCGGGGAGCTGTTTTTT

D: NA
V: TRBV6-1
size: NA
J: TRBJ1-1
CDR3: CASSSRVKNTEAFF
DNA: TGTGCCAGCAGTTCCAGGGTTAAGAACACTGAAGCTTTCTTT

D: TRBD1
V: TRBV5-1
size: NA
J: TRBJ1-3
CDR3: CASSVNDRVQGNTIYF
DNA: TGCGCCAGCAGCGTTAACGACAGGGTGCAGGGAAACACCATATATTTT

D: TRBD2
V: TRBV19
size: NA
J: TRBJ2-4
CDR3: CASSIGTSGGESIQYF
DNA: TGTGCCAGTAGTATCGGGACTAGCGGGGGGGAGAGCATTCAGTACTTC

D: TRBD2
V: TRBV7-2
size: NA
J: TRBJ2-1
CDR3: CASSLVLAVNEQFF
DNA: TGTGCCAGCAGCTTAGTTCTAGCGGTCAATGAGCAGTTCTTC

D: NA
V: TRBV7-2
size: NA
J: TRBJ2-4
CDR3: CASSLGGAANIQYF
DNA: TGTGCCAGCAGCTTAGGTGGGGCAGCAAACATTCAGTACTTC

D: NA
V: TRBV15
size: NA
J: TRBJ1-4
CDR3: CATSDGGRINEKLFF
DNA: TGTGCCACCAGCGACGGAGGACGGATTAATGAAAAACTGTTTTTT